The clone carrying this T cell receptor beta chain was found a few times. As yet, its antigen is unknown. After removal of 8 bases from V and 1 base from J, the junction contained 8 bases not matched to a gene. Germline values: CDR1 SGHRS, CDR2 YFSETQ. The CDR3 runs to 14 residues. The data stem from a study of CD8+CD57+ T cells in acquired aplastic anemia. The wider study: Sorted cells (CD4+ and CD8+) yielded DNA amounts that averaged around 3.5 ug. Healthy donors yielded around 10 million CD4+ cell reads on average.

Using genomic DNA as the template, TCR beta VDJ and CDR3 profiling was carried out. TCRdb independently ran MiXCR on the reads; one entry per CDR3 protein. This table has some 200,000 distinct CDR3 sequences, 34% appearing once. Study findings and constraints: Both patients and controls carried the same twenty-nine CD8+ CDR3 sequences. Any difference that existed in CD8+ Simpson's diversity between patients and controls was not significant.

The clonotype comes from a human donor in good health, serving as a control. The chain employs TRBV5-1 and TRBJ2-5; 7 bases are a match to TRBD1. The sample consisted of sorted CD4+, CD8+, or CD8+CD57+ T cells (not recorded which) from PBMCs. The CDR3 is CASKSGQSQETQYF. CDR3 in DNA: TGCGCCAGTAAATCGGGACAGTCCCAAGAGACCCAGTACTTC.